Described below is a single TCR beta chain sequence and its context. The data were obtained in a study of blood T cell repertoires in COVID-19. The ends were cut back, 3 bases at V and 4 bases at J, with 18 bases in the middle. The germline CDR1 and CDR2 sequences are MNHEY and SVGAGI. This CDR3 region has 16 residues. Only in-frame clones appear in the TCRdb table, and some are missing; sequencing was by immunoSEQ multiplex PCR. The table records about 120,000 clones, around nine tenths of them present only once. This clonotype was obtained from an elderly woman with acute or convalescent COVID-19. Sequencing was performed on peripheral blood. This chain connects TRBV6-5 to TRBJ1-1, with D tentatively TRBD1 (6 bases). The CDR3 protein is CASSYRQGLSSTEAFF. CDR3 bases: TGTGCCAGCAGTTATCGGCAGGGGCTTAGCAGCACTGAAGCTTTCTTT.